The present TCR beta chain was sequenced within a study of blood T cell repertoires in COVID-19. Study-level information: Samples taken during acute and convalescent COVID-19 were collected in the United States, Italy and Spain.

CDR3 size: 16 residues. Germline V gene data show CDR1 as KGHSH and CDR2 as LQKENI. V was pared by 6 bases and J by 0 bases, with 5 bases of the junction left unmatched. Original methodology: Nucleated cell number was recorded as an estimate derived from reference gene primer amplification. The data were produced by immunoSEQ multiplex PCR, yet TCRdb's version contains in-frame clones alone and is incomplete. V, J and clone size are those of that table, while D and trimming were read from the DNA. The data show around 700,000 clones, with 85% to 90% seen just once and 0.2% to 0.3% held by the top ten.

The receptor was derived from a woman between 18 and 29 years old with acute or convalescent COVID-19. V usage is TRBV18 and J usage is TRBJ1-4, with TRBD1 matching over 9 bases. Sequences were obtained from peripheral blood. Here the CDR3 reads CASSLRQGATNEKLFF. The CDR3 DNA reads TGTGCCAGCTCTCTGAGACAGGGGGCAACTAATGAAAAACTGTTTTTT.